The clone carrying this T cell receptor (beta chain) was seen a handful of times. TCRdb independently ran MiXCR on the RT-PCR reads; one entry per CDR3 protein. Here the sample spans tens of thousands of distinct CDR3 sequences, less than 30% being singletons. This entry is derived from a study of patients and donors after allogeneic stem cell transplantation. Trimming cost V 1 base and J 6 bases, with 16 bases left between them. In germline, CDR1 is MDHEN, CDR2 SYDVKM. The CDR3 extends over 16 amino acids. This clonotype was obtained from a human donor who was either an allogeneic HSCT recipient or a stem cell or donor lymphocyte infusion donor (not recorded which). It is not recorded whose cells these are; they may come from a transplant donor. The chain combines TRBV28 with TRBJ1-5; D is ambiguous. Sequences were obtained from blood, either unsorted or a sorted T cell fraction (not recorded which). The CDR3 reads CASSLLGRGMRQPQHF. Here the CDR3 DNA reads TGTGCCAGCAGTTTATTGGGTCGGGGAATGCGTCAGCCCCAGCATTTT.